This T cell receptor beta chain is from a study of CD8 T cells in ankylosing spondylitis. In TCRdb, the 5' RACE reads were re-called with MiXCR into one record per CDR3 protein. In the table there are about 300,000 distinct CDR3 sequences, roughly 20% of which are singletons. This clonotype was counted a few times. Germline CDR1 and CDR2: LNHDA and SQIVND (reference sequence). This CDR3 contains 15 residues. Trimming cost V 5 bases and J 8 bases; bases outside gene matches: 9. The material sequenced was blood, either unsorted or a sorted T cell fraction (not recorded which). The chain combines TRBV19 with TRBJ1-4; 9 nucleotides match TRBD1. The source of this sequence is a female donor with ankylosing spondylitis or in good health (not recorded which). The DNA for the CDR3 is TGTGCCAGTAGTCCCCGAGGGACAGGGATCGAAAAACTGTTTTTT. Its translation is CASSPRGTGIEKLFF. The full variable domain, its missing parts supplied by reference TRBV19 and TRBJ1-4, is DGGITQSPKYLFRKEGQNVTLSCEQNLNHDAMYWYRQDPGQGLRLIYYSQIVNDFQKGDIAEGYSVSREKKESFPLTVTSAQKNPTAFYLCASSPRGTGIEKLFFGSGTQLSVL.